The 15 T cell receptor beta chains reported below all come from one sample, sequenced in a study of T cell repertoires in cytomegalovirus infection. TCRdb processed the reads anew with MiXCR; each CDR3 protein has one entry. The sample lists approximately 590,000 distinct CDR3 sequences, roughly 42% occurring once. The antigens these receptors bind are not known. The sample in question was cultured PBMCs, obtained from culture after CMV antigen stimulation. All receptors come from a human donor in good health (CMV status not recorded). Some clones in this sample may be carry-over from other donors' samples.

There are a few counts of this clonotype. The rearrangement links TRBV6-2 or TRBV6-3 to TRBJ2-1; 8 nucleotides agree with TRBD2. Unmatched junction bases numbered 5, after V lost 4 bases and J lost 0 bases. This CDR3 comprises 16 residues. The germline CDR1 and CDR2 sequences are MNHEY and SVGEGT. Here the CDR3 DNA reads TGTGCCAGCAGTTCTAGACTAGCGATCTCCTACAATGAGCAGTTCTTC. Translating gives CASSSRLAISYNEQFF.

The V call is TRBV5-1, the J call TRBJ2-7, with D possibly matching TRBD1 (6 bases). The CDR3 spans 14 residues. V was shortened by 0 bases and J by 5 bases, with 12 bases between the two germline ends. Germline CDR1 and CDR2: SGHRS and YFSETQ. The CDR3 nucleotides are TGCGCCAGCAGCTTGGACAGGGTGAAACACGAGCAGTACTTC. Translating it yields CASSLDRVKHEQYF.

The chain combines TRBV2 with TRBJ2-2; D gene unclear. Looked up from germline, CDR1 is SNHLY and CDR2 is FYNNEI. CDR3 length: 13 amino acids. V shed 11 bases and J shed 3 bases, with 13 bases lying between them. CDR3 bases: TGTGCCGTCCTTCCTACTGACACCGGGGAGCTGTTTTTT. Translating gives CAVLPTDTGELFF.

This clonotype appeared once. The CDR3 nucleotides read TGCAGCGTTTCCGGGACAGGGATTTTCAATGAGCAGTTCTTC. Translated: CSVSGTGIFNEQFF. The chain carries TRBV29-1 and TRBJ2-1; 9 bases are shared with TRBD1. The ends lost 5 bases at V and 6 bases at J; junction bases unmatched: 8. This CDR3 has 14 residues. Germline CDR1 reads SQVTM; CDR2 reads ANQGSEA.

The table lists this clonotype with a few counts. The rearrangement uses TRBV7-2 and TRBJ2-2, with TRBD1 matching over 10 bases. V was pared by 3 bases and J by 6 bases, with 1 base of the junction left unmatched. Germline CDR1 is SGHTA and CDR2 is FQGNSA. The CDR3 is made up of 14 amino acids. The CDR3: CASSFGTGAGELFF. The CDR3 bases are TGTGCCAGCAGCTTCGGGACAGGGGCCGGGGAGCTGTTTTTT.

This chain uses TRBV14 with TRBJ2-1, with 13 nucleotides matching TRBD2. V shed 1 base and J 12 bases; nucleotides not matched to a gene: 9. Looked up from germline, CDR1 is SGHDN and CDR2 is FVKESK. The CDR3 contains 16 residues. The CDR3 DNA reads TGTGCCAGCAGCCAAGGGACTAGCGGGAGTAGGAATCGGCAGTTCTTC. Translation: CASSQGTSGSRNRQFF. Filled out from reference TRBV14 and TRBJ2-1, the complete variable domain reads EAGVTQFPSHSVIEKGQTVTLRCDPISGHDNLYWYRRVMGKEIKFLLHFVKESKQDESGMPNNRFLAERTGGTYSTLKVQPAELEDSGVYFCASSQGTSGSRNRQFFGPGTRLTVL.

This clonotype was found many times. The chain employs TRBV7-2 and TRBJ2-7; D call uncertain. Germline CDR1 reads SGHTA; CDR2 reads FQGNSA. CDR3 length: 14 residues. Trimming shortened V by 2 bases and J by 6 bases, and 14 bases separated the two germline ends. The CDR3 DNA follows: TGTGCCAGCAGCTTACGGGCGAATATGCGCGAGCAGTACTTC. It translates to CASSLRANMREQYF.

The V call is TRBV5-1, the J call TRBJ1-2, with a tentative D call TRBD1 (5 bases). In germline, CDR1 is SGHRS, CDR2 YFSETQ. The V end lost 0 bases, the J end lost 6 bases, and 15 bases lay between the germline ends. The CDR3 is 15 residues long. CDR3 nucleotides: TGCGCCAGCAGCTTGGGGGCAGGGACGGAGAATGGCTACACCTTC. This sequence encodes CASSLGAGTENGYTF. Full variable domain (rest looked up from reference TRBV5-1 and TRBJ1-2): KAGVTQTPRYLIKTRGQQVTLSCSPISGHRSVSWYQQTPGQGLQFLFEYFSETQRNKGNFPGRFSGRQFSNSRSEMNVSTLELGDSALYLCASSLGAGTENGYTFGSGTRLTVV.

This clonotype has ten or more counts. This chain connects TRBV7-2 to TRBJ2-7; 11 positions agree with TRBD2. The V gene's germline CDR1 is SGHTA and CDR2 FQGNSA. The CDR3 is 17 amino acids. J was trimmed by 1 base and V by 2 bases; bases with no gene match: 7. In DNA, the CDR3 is TGTGCCAGCAGCTTACGTAGCGGGGGGGAACATTCCTACGAGCAGTACTTC. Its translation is CASSLRSGGEHSYEQYF.

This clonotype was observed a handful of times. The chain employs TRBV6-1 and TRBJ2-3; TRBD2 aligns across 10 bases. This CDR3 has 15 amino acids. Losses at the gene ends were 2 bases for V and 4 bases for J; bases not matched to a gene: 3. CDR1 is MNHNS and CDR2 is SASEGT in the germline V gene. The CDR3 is CASSELAGAADTQYF. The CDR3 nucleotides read TGTGCCAGCAGTGAACTAGCGGGAGCTGCAGATACGCAGTATTTT.

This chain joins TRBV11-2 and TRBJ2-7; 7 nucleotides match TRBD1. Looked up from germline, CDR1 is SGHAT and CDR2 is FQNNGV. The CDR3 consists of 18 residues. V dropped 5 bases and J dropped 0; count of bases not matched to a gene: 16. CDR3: CASSTFLRRQGNSYEQYF. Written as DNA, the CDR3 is TGTGCCAGCAGCACCTTCCTGCGCCGACAGGGTAACTCCTACGAGCAGTACTTC.

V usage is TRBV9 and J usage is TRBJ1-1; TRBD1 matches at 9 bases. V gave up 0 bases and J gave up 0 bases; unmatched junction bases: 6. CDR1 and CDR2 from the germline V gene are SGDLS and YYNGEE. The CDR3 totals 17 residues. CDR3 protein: CASSVAIQGAVNTEAFF. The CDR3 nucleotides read TGTGCCAGCAGCGTAGCTATACAGGGGGCAGTGAACACTGAAGCTTTCTTT.

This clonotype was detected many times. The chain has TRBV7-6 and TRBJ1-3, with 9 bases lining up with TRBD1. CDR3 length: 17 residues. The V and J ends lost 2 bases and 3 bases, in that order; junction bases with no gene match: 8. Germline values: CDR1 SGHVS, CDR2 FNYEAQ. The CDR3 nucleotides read TGTGCCAGCAGCTTACTCGGGAAGGGACAGGGTGGAAACACCATATATTTT. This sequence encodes CASSLLGKGQGGNTIYF.

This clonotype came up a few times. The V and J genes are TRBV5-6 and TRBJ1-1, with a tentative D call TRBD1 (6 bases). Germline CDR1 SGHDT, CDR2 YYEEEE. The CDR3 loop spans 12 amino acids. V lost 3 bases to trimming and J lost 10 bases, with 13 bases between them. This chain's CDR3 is CASSSWTDRAFF. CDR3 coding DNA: TGTGCCAGCAGCTCTTGGACAGACAGAGCTTTCTTT.

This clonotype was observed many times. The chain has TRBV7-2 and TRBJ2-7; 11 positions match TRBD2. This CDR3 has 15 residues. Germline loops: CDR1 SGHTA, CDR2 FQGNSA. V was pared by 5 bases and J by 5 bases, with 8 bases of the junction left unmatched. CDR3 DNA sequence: TGTGCCAGCAGCCTTCGACTAGCGGGGACAGACGAGCAGTACTTC. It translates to CASSLRLAGTDEQYF.